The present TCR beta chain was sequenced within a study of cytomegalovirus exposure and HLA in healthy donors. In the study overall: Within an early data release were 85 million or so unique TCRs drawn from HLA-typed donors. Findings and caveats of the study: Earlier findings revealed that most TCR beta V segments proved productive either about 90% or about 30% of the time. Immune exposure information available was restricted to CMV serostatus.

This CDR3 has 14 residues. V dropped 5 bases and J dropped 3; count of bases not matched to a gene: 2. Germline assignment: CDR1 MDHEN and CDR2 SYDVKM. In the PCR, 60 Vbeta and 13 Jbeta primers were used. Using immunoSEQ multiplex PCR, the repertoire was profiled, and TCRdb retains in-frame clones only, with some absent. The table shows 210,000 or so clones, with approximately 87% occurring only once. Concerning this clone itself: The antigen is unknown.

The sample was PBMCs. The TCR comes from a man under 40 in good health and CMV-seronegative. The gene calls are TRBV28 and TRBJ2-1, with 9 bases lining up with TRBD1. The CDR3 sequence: CASSPGQGYNEQFF. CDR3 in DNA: TGTGCCAGCAGTCCGGGACAGGGCTACAATGAGCAGTTCTTC.